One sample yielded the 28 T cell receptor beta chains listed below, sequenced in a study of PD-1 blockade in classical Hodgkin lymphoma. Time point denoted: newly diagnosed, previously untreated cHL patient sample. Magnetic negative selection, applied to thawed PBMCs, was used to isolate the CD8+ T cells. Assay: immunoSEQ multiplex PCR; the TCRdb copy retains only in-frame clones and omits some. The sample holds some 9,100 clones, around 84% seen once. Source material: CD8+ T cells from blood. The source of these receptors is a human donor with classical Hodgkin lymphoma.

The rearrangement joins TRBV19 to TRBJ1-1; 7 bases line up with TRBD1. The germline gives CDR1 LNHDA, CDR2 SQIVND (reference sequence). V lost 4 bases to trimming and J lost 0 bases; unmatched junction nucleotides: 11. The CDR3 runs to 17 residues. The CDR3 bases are TGTGCCAGTAGTAACCTCGACAGGGAGGGGGTGAACACTGAAGCTTTCTTT. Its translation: CASSNLDREGVNTEAFF.

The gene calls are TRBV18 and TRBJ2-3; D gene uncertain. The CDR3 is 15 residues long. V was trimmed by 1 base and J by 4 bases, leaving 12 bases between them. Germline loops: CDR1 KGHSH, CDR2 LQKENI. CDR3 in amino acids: CASSPRVGLADTQYF. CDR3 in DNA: TGTGCCAGCTCACCACGCGTAGGGTTAGCAGATACGCAGTATTTT.

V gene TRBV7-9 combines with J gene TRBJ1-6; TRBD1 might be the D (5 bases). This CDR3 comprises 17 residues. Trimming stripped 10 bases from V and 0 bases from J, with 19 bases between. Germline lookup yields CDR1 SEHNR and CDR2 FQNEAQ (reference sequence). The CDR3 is CATLYDPDSSYNSPLHF. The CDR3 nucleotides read TGTGCCACCTTGTACGATCCCGACAGCTCCTATAATTCACCCCTCCACTTT.

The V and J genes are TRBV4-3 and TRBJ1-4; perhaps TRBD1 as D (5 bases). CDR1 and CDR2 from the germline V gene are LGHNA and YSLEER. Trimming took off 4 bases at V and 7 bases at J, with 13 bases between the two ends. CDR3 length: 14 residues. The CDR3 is CASSPGTRGEKLFF. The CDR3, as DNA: TGCGCCAGCAGCCCCGGGACTCGCGGTGAAAAACTGTTTTTT.

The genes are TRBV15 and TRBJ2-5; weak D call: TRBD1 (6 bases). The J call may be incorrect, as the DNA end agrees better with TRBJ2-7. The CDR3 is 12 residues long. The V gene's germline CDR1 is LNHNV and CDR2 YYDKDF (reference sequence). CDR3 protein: CATSMEQGEQYF. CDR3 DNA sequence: TGTGCCACCAGCATGGAACAGGGCGAGCAGTACTTC.

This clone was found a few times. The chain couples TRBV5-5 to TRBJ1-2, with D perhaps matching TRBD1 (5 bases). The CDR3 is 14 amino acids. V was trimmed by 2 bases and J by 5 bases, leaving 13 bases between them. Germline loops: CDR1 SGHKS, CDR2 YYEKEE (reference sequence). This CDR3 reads CASSLHRSSYGYTF. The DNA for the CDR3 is TGTGCCAGCAGCTTACACAGGTCTTCTTATGGCTACACCTTC.

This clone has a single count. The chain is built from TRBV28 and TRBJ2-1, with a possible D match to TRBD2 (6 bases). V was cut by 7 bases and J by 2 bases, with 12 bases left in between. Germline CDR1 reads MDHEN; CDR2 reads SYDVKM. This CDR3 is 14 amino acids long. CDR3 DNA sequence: TGTGCCAGCAACGGGGGTATACCCTACAATGAGCAGTTCTTC. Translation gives CASNGGIPYNEQFF.

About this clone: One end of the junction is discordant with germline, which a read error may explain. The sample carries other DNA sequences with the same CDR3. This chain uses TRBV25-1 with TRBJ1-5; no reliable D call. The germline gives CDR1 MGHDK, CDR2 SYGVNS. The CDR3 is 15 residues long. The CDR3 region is CASSGPGEGNQPQHF. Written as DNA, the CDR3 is TGTGCCAGCAGTGGACCCGGGGAGGGCAACCAGCCCCAGCATTTT.

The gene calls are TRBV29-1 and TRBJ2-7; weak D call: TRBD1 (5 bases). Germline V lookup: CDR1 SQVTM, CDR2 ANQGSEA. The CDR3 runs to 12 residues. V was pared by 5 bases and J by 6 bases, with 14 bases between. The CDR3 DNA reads TGCAGCGTTCGACAGAGAATTGGCGAGCAGTACTTC. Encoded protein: CSVRQRIGEQYF.

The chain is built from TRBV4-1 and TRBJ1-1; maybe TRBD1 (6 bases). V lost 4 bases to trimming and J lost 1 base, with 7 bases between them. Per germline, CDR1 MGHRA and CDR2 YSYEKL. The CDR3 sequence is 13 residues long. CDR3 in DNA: TGCGCCAGCAGCCGGACAGAGAACACTGAAGCTTTCTTT. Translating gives CASSRTENTEAFF.

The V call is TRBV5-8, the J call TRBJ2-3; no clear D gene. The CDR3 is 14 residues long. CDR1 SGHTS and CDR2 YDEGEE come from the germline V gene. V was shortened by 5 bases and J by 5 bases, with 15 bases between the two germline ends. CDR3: CASREASPGDTQYF. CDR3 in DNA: TGTGCCAGCAGAGAGGCTTCCCCGGGAGATACGCAGTATTTT.

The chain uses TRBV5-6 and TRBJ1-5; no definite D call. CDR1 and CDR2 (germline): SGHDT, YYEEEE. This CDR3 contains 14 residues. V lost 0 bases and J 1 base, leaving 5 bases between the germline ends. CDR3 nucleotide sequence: TGTGCCAGCAGCTTGGCAGCGAGCAATCAGCCCCAGCATTTT. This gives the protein CASSLAASNQPQHF.

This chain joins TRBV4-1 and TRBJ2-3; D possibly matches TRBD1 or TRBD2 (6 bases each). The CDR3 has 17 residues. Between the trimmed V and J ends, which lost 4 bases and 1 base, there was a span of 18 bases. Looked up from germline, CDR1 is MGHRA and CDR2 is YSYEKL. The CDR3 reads CASSRGTGGHRTDTQYF. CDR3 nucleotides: TGCGCCAGCAGCCGGGGGACCGGGGGCCACCGCACAGATACGCAGTATTTT.

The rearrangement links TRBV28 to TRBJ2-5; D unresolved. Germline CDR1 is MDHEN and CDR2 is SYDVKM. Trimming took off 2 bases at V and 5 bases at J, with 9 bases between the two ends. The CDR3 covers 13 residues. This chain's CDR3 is CASSLSSGETQYF. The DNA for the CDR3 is TGTGCCAGCAGTTTAAGTAGTGGGGAGACCCAGTACTTC.

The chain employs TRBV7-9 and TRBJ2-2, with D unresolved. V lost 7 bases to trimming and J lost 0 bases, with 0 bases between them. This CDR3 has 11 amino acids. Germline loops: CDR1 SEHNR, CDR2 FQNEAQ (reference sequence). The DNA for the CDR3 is TGTGCCAGCACGAACACCGGGGAGCTGTTTTTT. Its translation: CASTNTGELFF.

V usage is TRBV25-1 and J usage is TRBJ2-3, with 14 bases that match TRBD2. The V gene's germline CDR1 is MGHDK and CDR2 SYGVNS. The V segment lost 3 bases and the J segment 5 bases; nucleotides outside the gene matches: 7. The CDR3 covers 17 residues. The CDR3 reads CASSDATSGGDEDTQYF. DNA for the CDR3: TGTGCCAGCAGTGATGCGACTAGCGGGGGGGATGAAGATACGCAGTATTTT.

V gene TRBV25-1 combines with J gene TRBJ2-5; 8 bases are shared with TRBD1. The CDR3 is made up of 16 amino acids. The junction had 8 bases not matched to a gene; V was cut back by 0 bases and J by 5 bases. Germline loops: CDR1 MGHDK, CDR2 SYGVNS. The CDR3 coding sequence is TGTGCCAGCAGTGAATATGGTCCAGGGGGCCGCGAGACCCAGTACTTC. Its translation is CASSEYGPGGRETQYF.

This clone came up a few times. The CDR3 sequence: CASSERGGSYEQYF. The CDR3 bases are TGTGCCAGCAGTGAACGAGGGGGCAGTTACGAGCAGTACTTC. The V call is TRBV2, the J call TRBJ2-7; 7 bases map to TRBD1. Unmatched junction bases numbered 5, after V lost 2 bases and J lost 4 bases. CDR3 length equals 14 residues. CDR1 and CDR2 (germline): SNHLY, FYNNEI.

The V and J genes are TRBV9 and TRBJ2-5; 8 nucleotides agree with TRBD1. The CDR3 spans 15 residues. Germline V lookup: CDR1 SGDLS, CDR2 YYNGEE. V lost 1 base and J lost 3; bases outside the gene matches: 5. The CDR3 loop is CASSVQGAVEETQYF. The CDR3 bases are TGTGCCAGCAGCGTACAGGGGGCAGTGGAAGAGACCCAGTACTTC.

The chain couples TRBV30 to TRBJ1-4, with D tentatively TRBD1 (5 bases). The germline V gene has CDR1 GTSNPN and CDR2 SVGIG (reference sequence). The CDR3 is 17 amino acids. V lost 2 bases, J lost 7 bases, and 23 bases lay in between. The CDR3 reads CAWSSLSWDDRGEKLFF. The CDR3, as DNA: TGTGCCTGGAGTTCGTTGTCGTGGGACGATAGGGGTGAAAAACTGTTTTTT. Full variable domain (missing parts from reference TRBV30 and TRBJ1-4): SQTIHQWPATLVQPVGSPLSLECTVEGTSNPNLYWYRQAAGRGLQLLFYSVGIGQISSEVPQNLSASRPQDRQFILSSKKLLLSDSGFYLCAWSSLSWDDRGEKLFFGSGTQLSVL.

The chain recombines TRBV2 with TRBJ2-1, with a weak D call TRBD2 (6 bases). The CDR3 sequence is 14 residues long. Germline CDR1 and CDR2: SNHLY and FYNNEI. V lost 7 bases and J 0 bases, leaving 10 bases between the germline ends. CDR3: CASMVADSYNEQFF. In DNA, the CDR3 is TGTGCCAGCATGGTAGCGGACTCCTACAATGAGCAGTTCTTC.

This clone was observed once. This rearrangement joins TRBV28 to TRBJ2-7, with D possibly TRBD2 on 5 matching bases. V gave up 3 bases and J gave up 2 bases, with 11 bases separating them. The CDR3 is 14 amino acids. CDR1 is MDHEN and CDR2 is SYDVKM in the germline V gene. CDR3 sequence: CASSLRGSTYEQYF. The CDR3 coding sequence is TGTGCCAGCAGTTTGCGAGGGAGTACCTACGAGCAGTACTTC.

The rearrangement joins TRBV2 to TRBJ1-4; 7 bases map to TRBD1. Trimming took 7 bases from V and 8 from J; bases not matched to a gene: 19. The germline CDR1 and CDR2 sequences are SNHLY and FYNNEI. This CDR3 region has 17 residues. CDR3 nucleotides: TGTGCCAGCAAAGAAGGGGGTCAGGGGGGTCCGCGAGAAAAACTGTTTTTT. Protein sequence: CASKEGGQGGPREKLFF.

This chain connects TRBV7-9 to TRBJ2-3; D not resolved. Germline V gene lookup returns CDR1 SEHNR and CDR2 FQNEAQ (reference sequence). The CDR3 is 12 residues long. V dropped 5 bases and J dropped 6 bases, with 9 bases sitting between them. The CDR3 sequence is CASSLDPDTQYF. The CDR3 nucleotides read TGTGCCAGCAGCCTCGACCCGGATACGCAGTATTTT.

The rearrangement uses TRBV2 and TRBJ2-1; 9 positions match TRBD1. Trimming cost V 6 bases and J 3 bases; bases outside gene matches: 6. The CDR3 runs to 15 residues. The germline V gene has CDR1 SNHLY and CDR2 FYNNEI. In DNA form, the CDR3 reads TGTGCCAGCAGGACCGGGACAGGGATCTACAATGAGCAGTTCTTC. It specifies CASRTGTGIYNEQFF.

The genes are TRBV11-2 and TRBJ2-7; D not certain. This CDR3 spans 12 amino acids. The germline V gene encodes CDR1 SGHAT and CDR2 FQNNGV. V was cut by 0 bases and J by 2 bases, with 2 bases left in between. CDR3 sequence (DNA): TGTGCCAGCAGCTTAGAGCCCTACGAGCAGTACTTC. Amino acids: CASSLEPYEQYF.

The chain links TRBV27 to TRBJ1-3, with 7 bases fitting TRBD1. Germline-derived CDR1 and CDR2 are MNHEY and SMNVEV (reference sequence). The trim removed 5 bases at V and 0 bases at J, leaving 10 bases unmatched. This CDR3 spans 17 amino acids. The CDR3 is CASSADRAVYSGNTIYF. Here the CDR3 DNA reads TGTGCCAGCAGTGCAGACAGGGCTGTGTACTCTGGAAACACCATATATTTT.

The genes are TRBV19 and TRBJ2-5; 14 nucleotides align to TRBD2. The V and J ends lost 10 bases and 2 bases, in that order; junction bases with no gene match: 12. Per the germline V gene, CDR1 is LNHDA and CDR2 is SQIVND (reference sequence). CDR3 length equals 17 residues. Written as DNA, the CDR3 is TGTGCCACCACCAGGACTAGCGGGGGGTACCTACAAGAGACCCAGTACTTC. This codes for CATTRTSGGYLQETQYF.